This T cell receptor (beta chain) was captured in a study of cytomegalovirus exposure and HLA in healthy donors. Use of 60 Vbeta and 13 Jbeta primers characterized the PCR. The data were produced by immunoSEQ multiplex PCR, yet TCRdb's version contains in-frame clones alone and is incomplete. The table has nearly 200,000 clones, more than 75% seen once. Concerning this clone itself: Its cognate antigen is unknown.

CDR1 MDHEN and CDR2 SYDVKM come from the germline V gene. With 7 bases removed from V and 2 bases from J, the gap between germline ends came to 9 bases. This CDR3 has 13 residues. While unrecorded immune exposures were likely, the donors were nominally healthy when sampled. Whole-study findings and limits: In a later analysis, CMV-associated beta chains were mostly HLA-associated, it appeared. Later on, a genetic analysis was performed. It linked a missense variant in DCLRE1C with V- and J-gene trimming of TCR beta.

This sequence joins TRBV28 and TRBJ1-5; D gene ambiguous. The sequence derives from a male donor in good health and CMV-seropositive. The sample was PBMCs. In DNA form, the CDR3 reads TGTGCCAGCATGATCGCGGGCAATCAGCCCCAGCATTTT. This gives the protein CASMIAGNQPQHF.